This T cell receptor beta chain stems from a study of T cell responses to AZD1222 COVID-19 vaccine. This clone was detected only once. This CDR3 spans 16 amino acids. V gave up 3 bases and J gave up 4 bases, with 18 bases separating them. The germline V gene encodes CDR1 LGHDT and CDR2 YNNKEL (reference sequence). Clones were read by immunoSEQ multiplex PCR, and TCRdb kept only the in-frame ones, dropping some. The profile shows 200,000 or so clones, approximately 95% of them singletons. Sequencing was performed on peripheral blood, taken 28 days after the second AZD1222 dose. The J gene is TRBJ1-2, the V gene TRBV3-1 (or the pseudogene TRBV3-2); D is unresolved. The TCR was taken from an adult who received the AZD1222 COVID-19 vaccine. The CDR3 DNA reads TGTGCCAGCAGCCAGGGGATCTCGGGCCGGCTCTATGGCTACACCTTC. Protein sequence: CASSQGISGRLYGYTF.